A selection of T cell receptor beta chains follows, all from one sample in a study of molecular identifiers for immune sequencing clone quantification. TCRdb itself ran the PCR reads through MiXCR, one entry per CDR3 protein. The table records 550,000 to 750,000 distinct CDR3 sequences, just under 20% of them present only once. The sequencing input was naive CD8+ T cells from blood, with Jurkat cell RNA spiked in. The receptor source for this set is a human donor in good health. Some libraries in this study had Jurkat cell RNA spiked in. Both conserved end residues are part of each CDR3. Each record gives: D gene, V gene, clone size, CDR3 length, J gene, CDR3 protein, CDR3 DNA. D genes are given only for firm matches. Where a row states a size, it is once, few, many or the class of an expanded clone; other rows omit it.

-	TRBV7-6	-	13	TRBJ2-5	CASSSDKTSTQYF	TGTGCCAGCAGCTCAGACAAGACATCGACCCAGTACTTC
-	TRBV4-2	many	14	TRBJ2-5	CASSQVVGEETQYF	TGTGCCAGCAGCCAGGTGGTTGGCGAAGAGACCCAGTACTTC
-	TRBV11-2	many	14	TRBJ2-1	CASSLDPNYNEQFF	TGTGCCAGCAGCTTAGATCCGAACTACAATGAGCAGTTCTTC
-	TRBV6-1	many	14	TRBJ2-4	CASSEETSFNIQYF	TGTGCCAGCAGTGAAGAGACTAGTTTCAACATTCAGTACTTC
TRBD2	TRBV30	few	16	TRBJ2-5	CAWSVGLAGPQETQYF	TGTGCCTGGAGTGTCGGACTAGCGGGGCCCCAAGAGACCCAGTACTTC
-	TRBV20-1	many	11	TRBJ2-7	CSAITGYEQYF	TGCAGTGCTATAACAGGCTACGAGCAGTACTTC
-	TRBV19	many	15	TRBJ1-5	CASSPGWGDDQPQHF	TGTGCCAGTAGTCCCGGATGGGGGGACGATCAGCCCCAGCATTTT
-	TRBV7-9	few	15	TRBJ2-5	CASSVGHPGEGTQYF	TGTGCCAGCAGCGTCGGTCATCCGGGGGAAGGGACCCAGTACTTC
-	TRBV5-3	-	13	TRBJ1-1	CASGSGTNTEAFF	TGTGCCAGCGGCTCTGGGACGAACACTGAAGCTTTCTTT
-	TRBV6-1	many	13	TRBJ1-2	CASNRGDYYGYTF	TGTGCCAGCAATCGGGGGGATTACTATGGCTACACCTTC
TRBD2	TRBV12-3/TRBV12-4	many	16	TRBJ2-3	CATKSLVGGGTDTQYF	TGTGCCACCAAGTCCCTTGTGGGGGGGGGCACAGATACGCAGTATTTT
-	TRBV28	many	11	TRBJ2-3	CASSAPDTQYF	TGTGCCAGCAGTGCCCCAGATACGCAGTATTTT
-	TRBV5-6	many	14	TRBJ1-1	CASSSLETGTEAFF	TGTGCCAGCAGCTCTCTGGAAACGGGCACTGAAGCTTTCTTT
-	TRBV12-3/TRBV12-4	few	15	TRBJ2-1	CASSSGGSSYNEQFF	TGTGCCAGCAGTAGCGGAGGATCCTCCTACAATGAGCAGTTCTTC
TRBD1	TRBV2	few	14	TRBJ1-6	CASRHRGIDSPLHF	TGTGCCAGCAGACACAGGGGGATTGATTCACCCCTCCACTTT
TRBD2	TRBV28	-	16	TRBJ2-7	CASSVDGTSETYEQYF	TGTGCCAGCAGTGTCGACGGGACTAGCGAAACCTACGAGCAGTACTTC
-	TRBV7-9	many	14	TRBJ1-5	CASSLGAGPQPQHF	TGTGCCAGCAGCTTAGGAGCAGGGCCTCAGCCCCAGCATTTT
TRBD2	TRBV4-1	many	14	TRBJ2-7	CASSQLAGVYEQYF	TGCGCCAGCAGTCAACTAGCGGGGGTTTACGAGCAGTACTTC
-	TRBV13	few	15	TRBJ2-1	CASSQGRRAGQEQFF	TGTGCCAGCAGCCAGGGGAGACGAGCGGGACAAGAGCAGTTCTTC
-	TRBV5-1	many	14	TRBJ1-5	CASSLEAGDQPQHF	TGCGCCAGCAGCTTGGAGGCAGGGGATCAGCCCCAGCATTTT
TRBD1	TRBV6-2/TRBV6-3	-	15	TRBJ1-2	CASSYRDRGPYGYTF	TGTGCCAGCAGTTACCGGGACAGGGGGCCCTATGGCTACACCTTC
-	TRBV27	-	15	TRBJ2-3	CASRWGLAERDTQYF	TGTGCCAGCAGGTGGGGGCTAGCGGAGAGGGATACGCAGTATTTT
-	TRBV12-3/TRBV12-4	many	15	TRBJ2-7	CASSSIGQGNVEQYF	TGTGCCAGCAGCTCGATTGGGCAGGGAAATGTCGAGCAGTACTTC
-	TRBV30	many	13	TRBJ2-2	CAWSVRISGELFF	TGTGCCTGGAGTGTCAGGATTTCTGGGGAGCTGTTTTTT
TRBD2	TRBV20-1	-	18	TRBJ2-1	CSARPEVAGGPHIREQFF	TGCAGTGCTAGACCTGAGGTAGCGGGGGGGCCCCATATTCGTGAGCAGTTCTTC
TRBD1	TRBV4-3	-	15	TRBJ1-5	CASSLSTGGIQPRHF	TGCGCCAGCAGCCTATCGACAGGGGGCATTCAGCCCCGGCATTTT
TRBD1	TRBV10-3	-	17	TRBJ2-7	CAIPNRGPGQRRCEQYF	TGTGCCATACCGAACAGGGGACCGGGACAAAGGCGGTGCGAGCAGTACTTC
TRBD1	TRBV6-2/TRBV6-3	-	14	TRBJ2-7	CASTKDRGIWEQYF	TGTGCCAGCACCAAGGACAGGGGGATATGGGAGCAGTACTTC
TRBD2	TRBV6-6	-	12	TRBJ2-7	CATRAGLHEQCF	TGTGCCACCAGAGCGGGACTACACGAGCAGTGCTTC
TRBD2	TRBV19	-	15	TRBJ2-3	CASTLAGGPGDAQYF	TGTGCCAGTACGCTAGCGGGAGGGCCGGGAGATGCGCAGTATTTT
-	TRBV24-1	many	15	TRBJ2-2	CATSDLGGGIGELFF	TGTGCCACCAGTGATTTAGGCGGGGGCATCGGGGAGCTGTTTTTT
TRBD1	TRBV14	many	14	TRBJ2-5	CASSQDTGVETQYF	TGTGCCAGCAGCCAAGACACAGGGGTAGAGACCCAGTACTTC
-	TRBV25-1	few	12	TRBJ2-1	CASSDLVYEQFF	TGTGCCAGCAGTGATTTGGTGTATGAGCAGTTCTTC
TRBD2	TRBV19	many	16	TRBJ2-5	CASSIGASGIQETQYF	TGTGCCAGTAGTATAGGTGCTAGCGGGATACAAGAGACCCAGTACTTC
-	TRBV19	few	14	TRBJ1-3	CASSILSSGNTIYF	TGTGCCAGTAGTATCCTGAGCTCTGGAAACACCATATATTTT
-	TRBV29-1	many	14	TRBJ2-5	CSLSTLTDQETQYF	TGCAGCCTATCGACTTTGACGGATCAAGAGACCCAGTACTTC
-	TRBV6-2/TRBV6-3	-	15	TRBJ2-1	CASSYDESSYNEQFF	TGTGCCAGCAGTTACGATGAAAGCTCCTACAATGAGCAGTTCTTC
-	TRBV5-1	few	18	TRBJ2-3	CASSLESFGGSSTDTQYF	TGCGCCAGCAGCTTGGAGTCATTCGGGGGTTCTAGCACAGATACGCAGTATTTT
-	TRBV7-9	many	13	TRBJ2-5	CASSGRGKEAQYF	TGTGCCAGCAGCGGTCGAGGAAAAGAGGCCCAGTACTTC
-	TRBV28	many	14	TRBJ2-7	CASSILAASYEQYF	TGTGCCAGCAGTATACTAGCAGCGTCCTACGAGCAGTACTTC
-	TRBV20-1	-	14	TRBJ2-7	CSASEQRWPYEQYF	TGCAGTGCTAGTGAGCAACGGTGGCCCTACGAGCAGTACTTC
-	TRBV7-2	many	17	TRBJ2-3	CASSLVGPAGGTDTQYF	TGTGCCAGCAGCTTAGTTGGGCCCGCCGGGGGCACAGATACGCAGTATTTT
TRBD1	TRBV5-1	-	17	TRBJ2-5	CASSLTLGTVPQVTQHF	TGCGCCAGCAGCTTGACCTTGGGGACAGTCCCCCAAGTGACCCAGCACTTC
-	TRBV2	many	12	TRBJ2-2	CASTLTVGELFF	TGTGCCAGCACCCTTACAGTCGGGGAGCTGTTTTTT
-	TRBV15	many	11	TRBJ2-3	CATRGIDTQYF	TGTGCCACCCGGGGGATCGATACGCAGTATTTT
-	TRBV7-6	many	14	TRBJ2-7	CASSPPQGGYEQYF	TGTGCCAGCAGCCCCCCACAGGGAGGCTACGAGCAGTACTTC
TRBD1	TRBV6-6	-	14	TRBJ2-3	CASSYRGSTDTQCF	TGTGCCAGCAGCTACAGGGGGAGCACAGATACGCAGTGTTTT
-	TRBV7-9	many	14	TRBJ2-7	CASSPVWGHNEQYF	TGTGCCAGCAGCCCGGTGTGGGGGCACAACGAGCAGTACTTC
-	TRBV4-1	few	11	TRBJ2-7	CASSTSDEQYF	TGCGCCAGCAGCACCTCTGACGAGCAGTACTTC
-	TRBV6-5	many	17	TRBJ1-4	CASSYSSGVATNEKLFF	TGTGCCAGCAGTTACTCGAGTGGGGTCGCAACTAATGAAAAACTGTTTTTT
-	TRBV7-9	many	15	TRBJ1-1	CASSSPVLGSTEAFF	TGTGCCAGCAGCTCCCCGGTCCTGGGGAGCACTGAAGCTTTCTTT
TRBD1	TRBV15	-	18	TRBJ1-4	CATSRAMGRGRYNEKLFF	TGTGCCACCAGCAGAGCAATGGGCAGGGGGCGTTATAATGAAAAACTGTTTTTT
-	TRBV6-5	-	13	TRBJ1-2	CARSYTGKEGYTF	TGTGCCCGCAGTTATACAGGGAAAGAAGGCTACACCTTC
TRBD2	TRBV7-9	few	12	TRBJ2-7	CASMASGSEQYF	TGTGCCAGCATGGCTAGCGGGAGCGAGCAGTACTTC
-	TRBV7-9	many	11	TRBJ2-5	CASSYLETQYF	TGTGCCAGCAGCTATCTCGAGACCCAGTACTTC
-	TRBV14	many	13	TRBJ2-2	CASSRPHTGELFF	TGTGCCAGCAGTCGACCACACACCGGGGAGCTGTTTTTT
TRBD1	TRBV28	-	17	TRBJ1-4	CASSLRSGTGSWEKLFF	TGTGCCAGCAGTCTGAGGTCGGGGACAGGAAGCTGGGAAAAACTGTTTTTT
TRBD2	TRBV7-9	many	16	TRBJ2-5	CASSLALAGGQETQYF	TGTGCCAGCAGCTTAGCCCTAGCGGGAGGGCAAGAGACCCAGTACTTC
-	TRBV7-6	-	14	TRBJ2-7	CASSWADDPYEQYF	TGTGCCAGCAGCTGGGCGGACGACCCCTACGAGCAGTACTTC
TRBD1	TRBV20-1	many	15	TRBJ2-7	CSARDTGQWSYEQYF	TGCAGTGCTAGAGACACGGGACAGTGGTCCTACGAGCAGTACTTC